This T cell receptor (beta chain) comes out of a study of blood T cell repertoires in COVID-19. The CDR3 covers 16 residues. With 4 bases removed from V and 4 bases from J, the gap between germline ends came to 19 bases. CDR1 MNHEY and CDR2 SVGAGI come from the germline V gene. In the authors' methods: Reference gene primer amplification gave nucleated cell count estimates. Profiled with immunoSEQ multiplex PCR; TCRdb holds only in-frame clones, not every one. Clonal size and the V and J genes are those of that table, whereas D and trimming came from the DNA. This table has 9,700 or so clones, about four fifths appearing once.

The sample was peripheral blood. The V gene is TRBV6-5, the J gene TRBJ1-2; no definite D call. This TCR was sampled from a man in his sixties or seventies with active COVID-19. The CDR3 region has the DNA TGTGCCAGCAGTTTTGAGAGAGGGCCAGGTCGCTATGGCTACACCTTC. Protein: CASSFERGPGRYGYTF.